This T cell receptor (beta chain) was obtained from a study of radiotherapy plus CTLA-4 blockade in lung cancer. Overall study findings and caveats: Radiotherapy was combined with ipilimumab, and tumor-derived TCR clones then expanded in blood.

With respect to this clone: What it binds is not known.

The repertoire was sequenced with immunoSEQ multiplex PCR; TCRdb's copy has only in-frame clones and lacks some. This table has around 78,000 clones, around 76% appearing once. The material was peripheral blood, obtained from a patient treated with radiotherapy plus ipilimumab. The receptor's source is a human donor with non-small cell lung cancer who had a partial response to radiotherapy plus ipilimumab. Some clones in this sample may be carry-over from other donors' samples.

CDR3 DNA: TGTGCCATCCCGCGGGACTACCACACCGGGGAGCTGTTTTTT. Translating it yields CAIPRDYHTGELFF. The chain couples TRBV6-6 to TRBJ2-2; 7 bases are shared with TRBD2. Germline V CDR1 and CDR2: MNHNY, SVGAGI (reference sequence). The CDR3 length is 14 residues. The V and J ends lost 10 bases and 3 bases, in that order; junction bases with no gene match: 8.